This entry features one T cell receptor beta chain sequence. What it recognizes is unknown. V lost 2 bases and J 2 bases, leaving 5 bases between the germline ends. Germline values: CDR1 SGHRS, CDR2 YFSETQ. The length of the CDR3 is 13 residues. The sample originates from a study of CD8+CD57+ T cells in acquired aplastic anemia. Study in general: Sorted CD4+ and CD8+ cells gave an average of about 3.4 ug of DNA. Study outcomes and limitations: Between patients and controls, approximately 29 CD8+ CDR3 sequences were found in common. Patient and control CD8+ Simpson's diversity was not significantly different.

TCR beta VDJ combinations and CDR3 sequences were profiled from genomic DNA. TCRdb re-derived calls from the reads in MiXCR, one entry per CDR3 protein. The sample lists some 280,000 distinct CDR3 sequences; 50% to 70% were seen once. The sequenced sample consisted of sorted CD4+, CD8+, or CD8+CD57+ T cells (not recorded which) from PBMCs. This TCR derives from a human donor with severe aplastic anemia or a healthy control (not recorded which). The chain links TRBV5-1 to TRBJ2-1, with no clear D. Here the CDR3 DNA reads TGCGCCAGCAGCTTTGCAGCCTACAATGAGCAGTTCTTC. It translates to CASSFAAYNEQFF.